This TCR beta chain was captured in a study of blood T cell repertoires in COVID-19. Libraries were prepared by immunoSEQ multiplex PCR; TCRdb keeps only in-frame clonotypes and omits some of them. The sample has about 170,000 clones; around four fifths are singletons. Germline V gene sequence: CDR1 SGDLS, CDR2 YYNGEE. The CDR3 is made up of 16 amino acids. With V trimmed by 0 bases and J by 3 bases, 6 bases remained unmatched. The material sequenced was peripheral blood. The sequence was collected from a woman older than 75 with acute or convalescent COVID-19. The gene calls are TRBV9 and TRBJ2-5; 9 positions agree with TRBD2. The CDR3 is CASSVVPSGDKETQYF. CDR3 nucleotides: TGTGCCAGCAGCGTAGTCCCTAGCGGGGACAAAGAGACCCAGTACTTC.